This T cell receptor beta chain was recorded in a study of blood T cell repertoires in COVID-19. Original analysis: Amplified reference gene primers provided the basis for estimating nucleated cell counts. Libraries were prepared by immunoSEQ multiplex PCR; TCRdb keeps only in-frame clonotypes and omits some of them. That table furnishes V, J and clone size, whereas the DNA furnished D and trimming. Of about 120,000 clones in the sample, over 80% were seen once. In this sample, this clone turned up a few times. Germline V lookup: CDR1 MNHEY, CDR2 SVGAGI. V lost 2 bases to trimming and J lost 5 bases; unmatched junction nucleotides: 2. The CDR3 runs to 13 residues.

Sequencing input: peripheral blood. This TCR was recovered from a man aged 25-40 years with acute or convalescent COVID-19. This chain joins TRBV6-5 and TRBJ2-7; 8 positions agree with TRBD2. The CDR3 loop is CASSYGRGDEQYF. CDR3 DNA: TGTGCCAGCAGTTACGGGCGGGGGGACGAGCAGTACTTC.